The entry that follows covers one T cell receptor beta chain sequence. Enrolled during active infection, Seattle patients were then followed longitudinally. These data belong to a study of blood T cell repertoires in COVID-19. Across the whole study: Specimens from acute and convalescent COVID-19 originated in the United States, Italy and Spain. From T cells, B-cell-depleted T cells, or PBMCs came the material, which was cDNA or gDNA.

V was shortened by 0 bases and J by 3 bases, with 9 bases between the two germline ends. The CDR3 has 14 residues. Germline CDR1 reads SGHDT; CDR2 reads YYEEEE. Per the original data handling: Researchers report that nucleated cell counts were estimated from reference gene primer amplification. The repertoire was sequenced with immunoSEQ multiplex PCR; TCRdb's copy has only in-frame clones and lacks some. Clone size and V and J calls were adopted from that table, with D and trimming inferred from the DNA. The sample lists approximately 180,000 clones, roughly four fifths occurring once. This chain uses TRBV5-6 with TRBJ1-1; D is undetermined. This receptor was identified in a woman over 75 with COVID-19, enrolled during active disease. The sample consisted of peripheral blood. CDR3 residues: CASSLAGYYTEAFF. The CDR3 DNA is TGTGCCAGCAGCTTGGCCGGGTACTACACTGAAGCTTTCTTT.